The clone carrying this T cell receptor beta chain has more than one count but fewer than ten. TCRdb used MiXCR to reprocess the RT-PCR reads, holding one entry per CDR3 protein. The table records about 680,000 distinct CDR3 sequences, 14% of them present only once. Germline lookup yields CDR1 DFQATT and CDR2 SNEGSKA (reference sequence). The CDR3 extends over 16 amino acids. The V and J ends lost 2 bases and 6 bases, in that order; junction bases with no gene match: 10. This TCR came from a female donor in good health, serving as a healthy control. The chain joins TRBV20-1 to TRBJ2-7; 13 bases are shared with TRBD2. Sequencing was done on a sample of memory CD4+ T cells from blood. CDR3 region: CSARKPGLAGVREQYF. CDR3 bases: TGCAGTGCTAGAAAACCAGGACTAGCGGGGGTTCGCGAGCAGTACTTC.